This T cell receptor (beta chain) was sequenced during a study of T-cell reconstitution after alpha-beta-depleted transplantation in children (dated by TCRdb to the mid-2010s). Notes on the research overall: The study quantitatively tracked T-cell immune reconstitution after TCRalphabeta/CD19-depleted allogeneic hematopoietic cell transplantation in children using TCR repertoire profiling.

This clonotype was counted many times. What this receptor recognizes is not known. Per-base qualities were not stored, and no clone one base away is much larger. The V and J ends are trimmed by 2 bases and 6 bases, leaving 12 bases between them. The CDR3 has 14 amino acids, counting the end cysteine and phenylalanine. Just CDR3 DNA is preserved here, 42 bases in frame from base 1. CDR1 SGDLS and CDR2 YYNGEE were looked up in the germline V gene. Receptors were amplified or captured by PCR. The instrument given in TCRdb is Illumina HiSeq 2500. TCR library preparation used molecular barcoding, with unique molecular identifiers applied to normalize quantification of the TCRbeta repertoire. TCRdb reanalyzed the raw reads on its own, using fastp at Q25 for trimming and MiXCR for clone calling, and kept in-frame beta chains. Rows with a matching CDR3 protein are joined into one entry that keeps the most common DNA and genes. In this sample the table shows approximately 83,000 distinct CDR3 sequences, 12% of which occur a single time. The biggest ten clones account for around 14% of the sample.

The source is a human donor who donated a stem cell graft to a child with inherited bone marrow failure. The chain employs TRBV9 and TRBJ2-1; the D gene assignment is ambiguous. The sequencing used PBMCs from the stem cell graft donor, collected from the stem cell graft. The DNA sequence is TGTGCCAGCAGCGTTTTGCTGTCGGTCAATGAGCAGTTCTTC. It translates as CASSVLLSVNEQFF.